Sequencing of this TCR beta chain was carried out in a study of CXCR3-negative and CXCR3-positive naive CD8 T cells. Study as a whole: A total of 150 million or so TRB reads was generated, with about 1.5 +/- 0.3 million per library.

Remarks on this clonotype: Its antigen is as yet unknown.

CD45RO-CCR7+CD27+CD95- was the phenotype of naive CD8+ T cells. The CDR3 spans 14 residues. Germline V lookup: CDR1 LNHDA, CDR2 SQIVND (reference sequence). Study-wide results and limits: CXCR3-positive naive cells had more hydrophobic TRB CDR3s than CXCR3-negative naive cells. Memory cells differed in TRBV-TRBJ usage, but naive CXCR3-negative and CXCR3-positive cells had similar usage.

The authors prepared UMI-labeled TRB cDNA libraries by 5' RACE. For each CDR3 protein, TCRdb gives one entry from its re-call of the 5' RACE reads, without DNA. The sample table sets out some 53,000 distinct CDR3 sequences. What was sequenced was naive CXCR3+ CD8+ T cells from blood. Subset described: CD45RO-CCR7+CD27+CD95- naive CD8+ T cells expressing CXCR3 (TNR3+). J is TRBJ2-3 and V is TRBV19; TCRdb outputs TRBD1, but without DNA this stays unchecked. The TCR sequence derives from a human donor in good health. Some clones in this sample may be carry-over from other donors' samples. CDR3 region: CASSPIGGSDTQYF. The whole variable domain, filled in from reference TRBV19 and TRBJ2-3, reads DGGITQSPKYLFRKEGQNVTLSCEQNLNHDAMYWYRQDPGQGLRLIYYSQIVNDFQKGDIAEGYSVSREKKESFPLTVTSAQKNPTAFYLCASSPIGGSDTQYFGPGTRLTVL.